This T cell receptor (beta chain) is from a study of cytomegalovirus exposure and HLA in healthy donors. Study findings and constraints: The study recorded 160 or so TCR beta chains that were cytomegalovirus-associated. Rare TCR sequences predominated, though certain public TCRs were found in many donors. A few chains tied to CMV proved CMV antigen-specific in vitro. The study carried out a later analysis of TCR beta sequences. It associated some 15,000 of them with specific HLA alleles at a false discovery rate of 0.05.

This clone came up once. Its antigen is still unknown. The ends were cut back, 7 bases at V and 0 bases at J, with 12 bases in the middle. Germline values: CDR1 MDHEN, CDR2 SYDVKM. CDR3 size: 14 residues. In the PCR, 60 Vbeta and 13 Jbeta primers were used. The assay was immunoSEQ multiplex PCR, and TCRdb's table has in-frame clones only and misses some. The sample has about 92,000 clones; 81% are singletons. The V call is TRBV28, the J call TRBJ1-1; D is perhaps TRBD1 (5 bases). This sequence originates from a girl aged 2 to 10 in good health and CMV-seropositive. The sequencing sample was made of PBMCs. The CDR3, as DNA: TGTGCCAGCACTACGGACACTTTGAACACTGAAGCTTTCTTT. Its protein product is CASTTDTLNTEAFF.